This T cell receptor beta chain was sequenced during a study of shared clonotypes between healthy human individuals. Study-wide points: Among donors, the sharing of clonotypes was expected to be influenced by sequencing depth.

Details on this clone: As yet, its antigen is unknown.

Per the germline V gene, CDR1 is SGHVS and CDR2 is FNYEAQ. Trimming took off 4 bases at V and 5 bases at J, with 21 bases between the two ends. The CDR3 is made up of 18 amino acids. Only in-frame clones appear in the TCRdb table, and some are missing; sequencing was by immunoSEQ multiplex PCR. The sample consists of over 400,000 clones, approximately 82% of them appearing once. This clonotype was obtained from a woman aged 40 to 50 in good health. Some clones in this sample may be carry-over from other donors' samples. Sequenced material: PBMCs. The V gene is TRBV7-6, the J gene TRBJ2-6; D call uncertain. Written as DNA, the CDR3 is TGTGCCAGCAGCTCCGCAAAAATCTCACAAAGTCGGGCCAACGTCCTGACTTTC. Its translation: CASSSAKISQSRANVLTF.